The T cell receptor (beta chain) under discussion was sequenced for a study of cytomegalovirus exposure and HLA in healthy donors. The study sampled nominally healthy donors, though unrecorded immune exposures were likely. This CDR3 has 19 amino acids. Trimming removed 0 bases from V and 4 bases from J, with 22 bases in between. CDR1 is LGHNA, CDR2 YNFKEQ, per germline. Researchers ran the PCR with 60 Vbeta and 13 Jbeta primers. Repertoires were generated with immunoSEQ multiplex PCR, while TCRdb's copy carries only in-frame clones and drops some. The sample has a few hundred thousand clones, roughly 80% seen once. Details on this clone: Its antigen is undetermined.

Findings and limits, study-wide: A cluster of highly shared sequence variants was likely a sequencing artifact. Earlier analysis looked at TCR beta V segments, and most were productive about 87% or about 30% of the time. It was approximately 150 TCR beta chains that were listed as cytomegalovirus-associated.

Material: PBMCs. The TCR sequence derives from a girl aged 2 to 10 in good health and CMV-seronegative. J is TRBJ2-1 and V is TRBV4-2; D might be TRBD2 (5 bases). The DNA for the CDR3 is TGTGCCAGCAGCCAAGACGTGGATTGGTTACAAGCGGAATACAATGAGCAGTTCTTC. Protein product: CASSQDVDWLQAEYNEQFF.